The clone carrying this T cell receptor (beta chain) was seen repeatedly, ten times or more. The antigen is undetermined. The entry originates in a study of T cells after yellow fever vaccination. Study-level findings and limits: On re-exposure, the response was weaker but peaked faster, at day 5 versus 15. In FACS-sorted repertoires, abundant clonotypes from the bulk population could appear as contaminants.

Trimming stripped 4 bases from V and 3 bases from J, with 4 bases between. In germline, CDR1 is PRHDT, CDR2 FYEKMQ (reference sequence). There are 11 residues in the CDR3. TCRdb passed the 5' RACE reads through MiXCR, listing each CDR3 protein once. The sample has about 250,000 distinct CDR3 sequences, about 3.5% seen once; the top ten hold about a fifth. The sequence was obtained from a man between 18 and 29 years old who received the YFV17D yellow fever vaccine. The rearrangement uses TRBV13 and TRBJ2-7; D remains ambiguous. Sequencing was performed on PBMCs, taken 15 days after the yellow fever booster vaccination. CDR3 in DNA: TGTGCCAGCAGCTGGTACTACGAGCAGTACTTC. It codes for CASSWYYEQYF.